The 24 T cell receptor beta chains below were found in one sample sequenced in a study of blood T cell repertoires in COVID-19. Measured with immunoSEQ multiplex PCR; TCRdb has only the in-frame clones, and not every one. The profile shows roughly 200,000 clones, over 75% of them singletons. Sample: peripheral blood. The receptors were gathered from a man aged 45-65 years who had recovered from COVID-19.

The gene calls are TRBV3-1 (or the pseudogene TRBV3-2) and TRBJ2-7; 10 bases line up with TRBD1. V was clipped by 0 bases and J by 5 bases; unmatched bases: 4. The CDR3 extends over 15 amino acids. Germline CDR1 and CDR2: LGHDT and YNNKEL (reference sequence). The CDR3 region is CASSQDGTGVHEQYF. In DNA form, the CDR3 reads TGTGCCAGCAGCCAAGACGGGACAGGGGTCCACGAGCAGTACTTC.

The chain uses TRBV4-1 and TRBJ2-7; 15 bases map to TRBD2. Trimming removed 4 bases from V and 3 bases from J; junction bases left unmatched: 4. The CDR3 loop spans 16 amino acids. Germline loops: CDR1 MGHRA, CDR2 YSYEKL. The CDR3 loop reads CASSPGLAGGHYEQYF. The DNA of the CDR3 is TGCGCCAGCAGCCCCGGACTAGCGGGAGGGCACTACGAGCAGTACTTC.

This clone has only one observation. The chain uses TRBV29-1 and TRBJ2-1; D is undetermined. The CDR3 loop spans 14 amino acids. Per the germline V gene, CDR1 is SQVTM and CDR2 is ANQGSEA. Trimming removed 2 bases at V and 7 bases at J, with 15 bases between. CDR3 in DNA: TGCAGCGTTGAACCTAGTCATACTGGGAATGAGCAGTTCTTC. Translation: CSVEPSHTGNEQFF.

The CDR3 coding sequence is TGTGCCAGCACCAGGGATAGGAACGCAGATACGCAGTATTTT. It yields the protein CASTRDRNADTQYF. The chain carries TRBV6-5 and TRBJ2-3; possible D gene TRBD1, 5 bases. The CDR3 covers 14 residues. Trimming took off 7 bases at V and 4 bases at J, with 15 bases between the two ends. Germline CDR1 is MNHEY and CDR2 is SVGAGI.

This chain uses TRBV3-1 (or the pseudogene TRBV3-2) with TRBJ2-1; 10 bases match TRBD2. Germline loops: CDR1 LGHDT, CDR2 YNNKEL (reference sequence). This CDR3 region has 15 residues. V was clipped by 6 bases and J by 2 bases; unmatched bases: 4. The CDR3 region is CASSRTSGTYNEQFF. As DNA, the CDR3 is TGTGCCAGCAGTCGTACTAGCGGGACCTACAATGAGCAGTTCTTC.

The CDR3 nucleotides read TGTGCCATCAGTGGCCCAGGACAGGGGGTCTACAATGAGCAGTTCTTC. The encoded protein is CAISGPGQGVYNEQFF. The V and J genes are TRBV10-3 and TRBJ2-1, with TRBD1 matching over 10 bases. Germline V gene lookup returns CDR1 ENHRY and CDR2 SYGVKD. J gave up 3 bases and V 4 bases, and 6 bases lay outside the gene matches. The CDR3 extends over 16 amino acids.

The chain carries TRBV6-2 or TRBV6-3 and TRBJ1-5; 9 positions match TRBD1. CDR1 and CDR2 from the germline V gene are MNHEY and SVGEGT. The CDR3 sequence is 15 residues long. The J segment lost 6 bases and the V segment lost 5 bases, leaving 8 bases of the junction unmatched. CDR3 sequence reads: CASSKTGGVGQPQHF. The CDR3 bases are TGTGCCAGCAGTAAAACAGGGGGCGTCGGTCAGCCCCAGCATTTT.

The rearrangement uses TRBV27 and TRBJ2-1; 10 nucleotides line up with TRBD1. In germline, CDR1 is MNHEY, CDR2 SMNVEV (reference sequence). The CDR3 spans 14 residues. J was trimmed by 7 bases and V by 1 base; bases with no gene match: 1. The CDR3 nucleotides read TGTGCCAGCAGTTTATGGGGACAGGGGAATGAGCAGTTCTTC. Translated, it gives CASSLWGQGNEQFF.

The chain recombines TRBV6-1 with TRBJ2-2; 12 nucleotides align to TRBD2. The J segment lost 7 bases and the V segment lost 2 bases, leaving 5 bases of the junction unmatched. CDR1 and CDR2 (germline): MNHNS, SASEGT. The CDR3 spans 16 residues. In DNA form, the CDR3 reads TGTGCCAGCAGTGAAACTAGCGGGAGGATGCGCGGGGAGCTGTTTTTT. This translates into CASSETSGRMRGELFF.

The chain recombines TRBV10-3 with TRBJ2-7; the D gene is possibly TRBD1 (7 bases). This CDR3 is built from 18 residues. Looked up from germline, CDR1 is ENHRY and CDR2 is SYGVKD. V was cut by 3 bases and J by 0 bases, with 21 bases left in between. CDR3 protein: CAISDRGQGGVYSYEQYF. DNA for the CDR3: TGTGCCATCAGTGACAGGGGCCAGGGGGGCGTCTACTCCTACGAGCAGTACTTC.

V usage is TRBV5-1 and J usage is TRBJ2-3, with 9 bases lining up with TRBD2. Losses at the gene ends were 5 bases for V and 4 bases for J; bases not matched to a gene: 8. CDR1 is SGHRS and CDR2 is YFSETQ in the germline V gene. This CDR3 comprises 15 residues. CDR3 sequence reads: CASSRAGGIADTQYF. CDR3 coding DNA: TGCGCCAGCAGTCGGGCGGGAGGGATTGCAGATACGCAGTATTTT.

This rearrangement joins TRBV7-3 to TRBJ2-1; 9 bases line up with TRBD2. V was pared by 4 bases and J by 5 bases, with 9 bases of the junction left unmatched. Per germline, CDR1 SGHTA and CDR2 FQGTGA. The CDR3 runs to 16 residues. In DNA form, the CDR3 reads TGTGCCAGCAGCTCCCCGCCACTAGCGGGCAACAATGAGCAGTTCTTC. It yields the protein CASSSPPLAGNNEQFF.

The table lists this clone with a count of one. The chain recombines TRBV18 with TRBJ2-5; D is perhaps TRBD1 (6 bases). Germline V gene sequence: CDR1 KGHSH, CDR2 LQKENI. V was pared by 2 bases and J by 2 bases, with 9 bases between. This CDR3 region has 14 residues. CDR3 nucleotide sequence: TGTGCCAGCTCACCATGGGACATACAAGAGACCCAGTACTTC. It is translated as CASSPWDIQETQYF.

The chain combines TRBV5-1 with TRBJ2-3; 8 bases map to TRBD2. The CDR3 spans 13 residues. V dropped 7 bases and J dropped 3; count of bases not matched to a gene: 4. Germline CDR1 SGHRS, CDR2 YFSETQ. The chain's CDR3 is CASRAGGTDTQYF. The CDR3 region has the DNA TGCGCCAGCCGGGCGGGAGGTACAGATACGCAGTATTTT.

This clone was detected only a few times. The V and J genes are TRBV5-6 and TRBJ2-4; D possibly corresponds to TRBD1 (5 bases). Looked up from germline, CDR1 is SGHDT and CDR2 is YYEEEE. Trimming pared 4 bases from V and 2 bases from J, leaving 10 bases between. The CDR3 is 14 residues long. CDR3 sequence (DNA): TGTGCCAGCAGCCATCAGGGAACCAAAAACATTCAGTACTTC. The encoded protein is CASSHQGTKNIQYF.

The rearrangement uses TRBV7-2 and TRBJ2-7; 12 positions agree with TRBD2. Germline CDR1 is SGHTA and CDR2 is FQGNSA. Germline trimming cut 5 bases from V and 6 bases from J; bases unmatched to any gene: 11. This CDR3 has 16 residues. The CDR3 bases are TGTGCCAGCAGCGATGCCGGGACTAGCGGGTGGGGCGAGCAGTACTTC. Its translation is CASSDAGTSGWGEQYF.

The chain recombines TRBV19 with TRBJ1-5, with D possibly matching TRBD1 (5 bases). The CDR3 is made up of 18 amino acids. CDR1 is LNHDA, CDR2 SQIVND, per germline (reference sequence). V was trimmed by 3 bases and J by 8 bases, leaving 26 bases between them. The CDR3 DNA sequence: TGTGCCAGTAGTATTCTCTTTAAGGGGCGCGGCCGCAAGGAGCCCCAGCATTTT. Translation: CASSILFKGRGRKEPQHF.

The sample holds a few counts of this clone. CDR3 nucleotides: TGTGCCACCAGCGATCAAACAGGCCACACATTAACTAATGAAAAACTGTTTTTT. Translation gives CATSDQTGHTLTNEKLFF. This chain joins TRBV15 and TRBJ1-4; a possible D gene is TRBD1 (5 bases). The V gene's germline CDR1 is LNHNV and CDR2 YYDKDF (reference sequence). Trimming left V 5 bases short and J 1 base short, with 20 bases between. The CDR3 consists of 18 residues.

The genes are TRBV30 and TRBJ2-3; a possible D gene is TRBD2 (6 bases). CDR3 length equals 15 residues. Germline loops: CDR1 GTSNPN, CDR2 SVGIG (reference sequence). V lost 0 bases and J lost 3, with 13 bases in between. The CDR3, as DNA: TGTGCCTGGAGTGTCCGGGGGATTAGTACAGATACGCAGTATTTT. It translates to CAWSVRGISTDTQYF.

This clone is a singleton in its sample. The genes are TRBV28 and TRBJ1-1, with D possibly matching TRBD1 (5 bases). CDR3 size: 15 residues. Trimming stripped 6 bases from V and 1 base from J, with 15 bases between. Germline V gives CDR1 MDHEN, CDR2 SYDVKM. The CDR3 region is CASRLQGQGNTEAFF. In DNA form, the CDR3 reads TGTGCCAGCAGACTCCAGGGCCAGGGGAACACTGAAGCTTTCTTT.

The chain has TRBV5-6 and TRBJ2-7; D perhaps matches TRBD2 (6 bases). CDR1 and CDR2 from the germline V gene are SGHDT and YYEEEE. CDR3 length: 14 amino acids. V was shortened by 0 bases and J by 7 bases, with 14 bases between the two germline ends. CDR3 in DNA: TGTGCCAGCAGCTTGGAGTCGGTAGGAGGGGAGCAGTACTTC. This gives the protein CASSLESVGGEQYF.

The chain joins TRBV3-1 (or the pseudogene TRBV3-2) to TRBJ2-5; possible D gene TRBD1, 5 bases. Germline assignment: CDR1 LGHDT and CDR2 YNNKEL (reference sequence). The CDR3 runs 19 residues. V lost 0 bases and J 2 bases, leaving 22 bases between the germline ends. For the CDR3, the DNA is TGTGCCAGCAGCCAAGATCCGGGCTGGGGCGGATGGGGACAAGAGACCCAGTACTTC. This codes for CASSQDPGWGGWGQETQYF.

The rearrangement joins TRBV19 to TRBJ2-1, with 11 nucleotides matching TRBD1. Germline V CDR1 and CDR2: LNHDA, SQIVND (reference sequence). CDR3 size: 14 residues. V was pared by 5 bases and J by 8 bases, with 5 bases of the junction left unmatched. CDR3 nucleotides: TGTGCCAGTAGTCCGGGACAGGGGGGGGATGAGCAGTTCTTC. It is translated as CASSPGQGGDEQFF.

This clone appeared a single time. The chain couples TRBV7-2 to TRBJ1-2; no clear D. Trimming took 1 base from V and 8 from J, leaving 17 bases between them. The germline gives CDR1 SGHTA, CDR2 FQGNSA. CDR3 length: 15 amino acids. CDR3 loop: CASSLEVATGKGYTF. The CDR3 region has the DNA TGTGCCAGCAGCTTAGAGGTAGCGACTGGAAAGGGCTACACCTTC. The variable domain in full, with the rest retrieved from reference TRBV7-2 and TRBJ1-2, is GAGVSQSPSNKVTEKGKDVELRCDPISGHTALYWYRQSLGQGLEFLIYFQGNSAPDKSGLPSDRFSAERTGGSVSTLTIQRTQQEDSAVYLCASSLEVATGKGYTFGSGTRLTVV.